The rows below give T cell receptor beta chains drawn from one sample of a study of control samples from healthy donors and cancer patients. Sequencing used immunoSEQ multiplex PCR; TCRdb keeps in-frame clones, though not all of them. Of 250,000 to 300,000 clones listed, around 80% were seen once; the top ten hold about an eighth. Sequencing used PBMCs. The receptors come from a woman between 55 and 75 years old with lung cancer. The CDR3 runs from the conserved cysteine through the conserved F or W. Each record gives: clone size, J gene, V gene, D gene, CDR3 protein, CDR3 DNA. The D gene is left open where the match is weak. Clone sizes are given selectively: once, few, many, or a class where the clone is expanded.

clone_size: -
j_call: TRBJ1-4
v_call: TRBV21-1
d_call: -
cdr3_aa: CARFRDRGFSSRTNEKLFF
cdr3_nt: TGTGCCAGATTCCGGGACAGGGGGTTCAGTTCCCGGACCAATGAAAAACTGTTTTTT

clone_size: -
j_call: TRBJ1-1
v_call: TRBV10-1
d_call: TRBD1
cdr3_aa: CASSRNPGTGNTEAFF
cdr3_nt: TGCGCCAGCAGTCGGAATCCGGGGACAGGGAACACTGAAGCTTTCTTT

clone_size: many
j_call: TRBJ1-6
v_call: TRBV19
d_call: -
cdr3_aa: CASNWADNSPLHF
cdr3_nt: TGTGCCAGTAATTGGGCAGATAATTCACCCCTCCACTTT

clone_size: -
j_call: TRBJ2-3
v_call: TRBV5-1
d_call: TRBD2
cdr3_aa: CASSGTRGGRGTDTQYF
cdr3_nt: TGCGCCAGCAGCGGAACCCGTGGCGGGAGGGGAACAGATACGCAGTATTTT

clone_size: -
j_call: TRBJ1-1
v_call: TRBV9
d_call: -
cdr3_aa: CASSPNEGPTEAFF
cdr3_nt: TGTGCCAGCAGCCCAAATGAGGGGCCCACTGAAGCTTTCTTT

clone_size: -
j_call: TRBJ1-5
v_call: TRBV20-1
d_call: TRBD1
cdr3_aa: CSASKGTDSNQPQHF
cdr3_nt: TGCAGTGCTAGTAAAGGGACAGATAGCAATCAGCCCCAGCATTTT

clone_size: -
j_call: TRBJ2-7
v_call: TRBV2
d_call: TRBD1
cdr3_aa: CASSEAVASRGFYEQYF
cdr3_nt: TGTGCCAGCAGTGAAGCTGTAGCCTCCAGGGGGTTCTACGAGCAGTACTTC

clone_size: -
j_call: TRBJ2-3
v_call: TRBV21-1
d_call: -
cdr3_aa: CASSKAYVGQASTDTQYF
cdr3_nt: TGTGCCAGCAGCAAAGCGTACGTGGGACAGGCTAGCACAGATACGCAGTATTTT

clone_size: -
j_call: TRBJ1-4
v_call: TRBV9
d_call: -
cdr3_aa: CASSVSGGEKLFF
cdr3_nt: TGTGCCAGCAGCGTAAGCGGCGGTGAAAAACTGTTTTTT

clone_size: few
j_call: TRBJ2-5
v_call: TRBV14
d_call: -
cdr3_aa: CASSQLETQYF
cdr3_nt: TGTGCCAGCAGCCAATTGGAGACCCAGTACTTC

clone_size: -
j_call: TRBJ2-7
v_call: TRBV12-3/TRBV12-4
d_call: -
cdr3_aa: CASSFLDVDQQYF
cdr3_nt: TGTGCCAGCAGTTTCCTGGATGTGGACCAGCAGTACTTC

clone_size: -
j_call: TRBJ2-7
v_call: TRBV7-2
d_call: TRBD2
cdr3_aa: CASSLYGRAYEQYF
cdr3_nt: TGTGCCAGCAGCTTATACGGGAGGGCCTACGAGCAGTACTTC

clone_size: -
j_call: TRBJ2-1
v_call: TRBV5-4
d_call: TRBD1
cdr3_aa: CASSPRPGQGVYNEQFF
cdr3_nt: TGTGCCAGCAGCCCCCGGCCGGGACAGGGTGTCTACAATGAGCAGTTCTTC

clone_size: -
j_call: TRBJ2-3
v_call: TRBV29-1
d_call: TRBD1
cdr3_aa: CSVTKPPGTVGPTDTQYF
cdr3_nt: TGCAGCGTGACCAAGCCCCCCGGGACAGTAGGGCCCACAGATACGCAGTATTTT

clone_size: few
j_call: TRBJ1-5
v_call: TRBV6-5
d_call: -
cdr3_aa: CASRPSGLMSQPQHF
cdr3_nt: TGTGCCAGCAGGCCCAGCGGCCTCATGAGTCAGCCCCAGCATTTT

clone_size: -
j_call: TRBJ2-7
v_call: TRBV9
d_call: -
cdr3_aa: CASSEGDGAEQYF
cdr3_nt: TGTGCCAGCAGCGAGGGGGACGGCGCCGAGCAGTACTTC

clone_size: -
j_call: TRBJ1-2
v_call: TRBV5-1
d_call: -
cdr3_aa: CASSFGAYGYTF
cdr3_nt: TGCGCCAGCAGCTTTGGGGCCTATGGCTACACCTTC

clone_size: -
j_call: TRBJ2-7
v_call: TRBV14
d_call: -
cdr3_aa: CASSQDLGTQWEQYF
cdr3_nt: TGTGCCAGCAGCCAAGATTTAGGGACCCAGTGGGAGCAGTACTTC

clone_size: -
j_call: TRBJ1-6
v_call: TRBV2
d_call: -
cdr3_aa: CASSEGAGWSSPLHF
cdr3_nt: TGTGCCAGCAGTGAAGGGGCAGGGTGGAGTTCACCCCTCCACTTT

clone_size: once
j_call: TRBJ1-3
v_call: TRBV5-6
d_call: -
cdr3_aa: CASSLAPGLVSTIYF
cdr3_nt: TGTGCCAGCAGCTTGGCCCCGGGTCTCGTAAGCACCATATATTTT

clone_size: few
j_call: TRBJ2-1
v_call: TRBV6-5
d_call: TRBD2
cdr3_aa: CASRRLAGVDEQFF
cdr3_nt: TGTGCCAGCAGACGACTAGCGGGAGTAGATGAGCAGTTCTTC

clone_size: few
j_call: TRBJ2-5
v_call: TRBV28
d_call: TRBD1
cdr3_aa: CASRLGQKETQYF
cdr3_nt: TGTGCCAGCAGGCTGGGACAGAAAGAGACCCAGTACTTC

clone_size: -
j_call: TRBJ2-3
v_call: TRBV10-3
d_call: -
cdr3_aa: CASGREVGTDTQYF
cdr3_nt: TGTGCCTCCGGTAGGGAGGTAGGCACAGATACGCAGTATTTT

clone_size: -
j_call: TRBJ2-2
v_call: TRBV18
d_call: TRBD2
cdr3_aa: CASSPGLDTGELFF
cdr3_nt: TGTGCCAGCTCACCGGGACTAGACACCGGGGAGCTGTTTTTT

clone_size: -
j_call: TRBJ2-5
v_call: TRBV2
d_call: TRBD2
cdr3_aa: CASRRTSGGFRGETQYF
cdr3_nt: TGTGCCAGCAGGAGGACTAGCGGGGGGTTCCGGGGAGAGACCCAGTACTTC

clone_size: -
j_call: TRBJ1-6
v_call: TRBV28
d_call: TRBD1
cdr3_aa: CAIRQGFDSPLHF
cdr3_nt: TGTGCCATCCGACAGGGGTTCGATTCACCCCTCCACTTT

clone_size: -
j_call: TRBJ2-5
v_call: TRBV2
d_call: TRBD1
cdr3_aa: CASSDSGGYQETQYF
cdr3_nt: TGTGCCAGCAGTGATTCAGGGGGCTACCAAGAGACCCAGTACTTC

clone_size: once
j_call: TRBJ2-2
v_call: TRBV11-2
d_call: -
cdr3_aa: CASSSPGAGDTGELFF
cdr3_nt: TGTGCCAGCAGCTCACCCGGGGCAGGGGACACCGGGGAGCTGTTTTTT

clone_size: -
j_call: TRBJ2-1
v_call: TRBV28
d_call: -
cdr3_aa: CASTLTGTYNEQFF
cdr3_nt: TGTGCCAGCACCTTGACAGGAACCTACAATGAGCAGTTCTTC

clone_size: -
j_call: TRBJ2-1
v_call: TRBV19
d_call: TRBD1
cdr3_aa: CASTDGGQGFVDEQFF
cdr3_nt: TGTGCCAGTACCGATGGGGGACAGGGTTTTGTCGATGAGCAGTTCTTC

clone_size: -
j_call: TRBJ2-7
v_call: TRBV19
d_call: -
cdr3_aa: CASSIQLQNYEQYF
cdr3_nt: TGTGCCAGTAGTATCCAGTTACAGAACTACGAGCAGTACTTC

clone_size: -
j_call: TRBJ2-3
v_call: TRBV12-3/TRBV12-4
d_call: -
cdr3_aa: CASSFSRDTQYF
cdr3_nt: TGTGCCAGCAGTTTTAGCCGAGATACGCAGTATTTT

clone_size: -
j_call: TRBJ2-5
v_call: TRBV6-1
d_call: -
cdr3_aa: CASSEVSLLSGETQYF
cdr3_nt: TGTGCCAGCAGTGAAGTTTCTTTGCTTTCAGGAGAGACCCAGTACTTC

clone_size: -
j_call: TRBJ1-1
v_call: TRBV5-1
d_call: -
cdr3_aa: CASSLDRNTEAFF
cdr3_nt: TGCGCCAGCAGCTTGGACAGGAACACTGAAGCTTTCTTT

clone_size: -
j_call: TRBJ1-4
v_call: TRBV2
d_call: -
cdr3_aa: CAVNFATNEKLFF
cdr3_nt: TGTGCCGTAAACTTTGCAACTAATGAAAAACTGTTTTTT

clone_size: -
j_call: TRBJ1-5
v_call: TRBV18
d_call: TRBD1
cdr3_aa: CASSSQGSSNQPQHF
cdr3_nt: TGTGCCAGCTCGTCACAGGGGAGTAGCAATCAGCCCCAGCATTTT

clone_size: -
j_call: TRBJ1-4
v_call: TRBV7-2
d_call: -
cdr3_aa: CASSFNTGNEKLFF
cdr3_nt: TGTGCCAGCAGCTTCAACACAGGGAACGAAAAACTGTTTTTT

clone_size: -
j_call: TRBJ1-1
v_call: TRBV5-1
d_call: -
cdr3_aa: CASSPDGNTEAFF
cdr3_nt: TGCGCCAGCAGCCCGGACGGTAACACTGAAGCTTTCTTT

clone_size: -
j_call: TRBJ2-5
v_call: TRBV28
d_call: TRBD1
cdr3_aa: CASSFGRTGGPLGTQYF
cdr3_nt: TGTGCCAGCAGTTTTGGGCGGACAGGGGGCCCTTTGGGGACCCAGTACTTC

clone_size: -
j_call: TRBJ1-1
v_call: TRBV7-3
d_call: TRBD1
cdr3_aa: CASSLDRETEAFF
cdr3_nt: TGTGCCAGCAGCTTAGACAGGGAAACTGAAGCTTTCTTT

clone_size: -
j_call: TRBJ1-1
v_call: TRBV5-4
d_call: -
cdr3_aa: CASRLDRTEAFF
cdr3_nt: TGTGCCAGCAGACTGGACCGCACTGAAGCTTTCTTT